This T cell receptor beta chain was recorded in a study of cytomegalovirus exposure and HLA in healthy donors. About this clone itself: Its specificity is unknown.

A multiplex PCR was run with 60 Vbeta primers and 13 Jbeta primers. Clones were sequenced by immunoSEQ multiplex PCR, and TCRdb holds only the in-frame ones, with some missing. The sample contains about 100,000 clones, roughly 80% of which appear only once. Germline loops: CDR1 MDHEN, CDR2 SYDVKM. CDR3 length: 13 residues. Trimming took off 7 bases at V and 2 bases at J, with 11 bases between the two ends. Findings and limits, study-wide: Whilst most TCR sequences proved rare, a subset of public TCRs occurred across many donors. When the data were analyzed later, several of the most significant clusters appeared to be linked to common viral pathogens. On later analysis, the bulk of CMV-associated TCR beta chains appeared to be HLA-restricted. A missense variant in DCLRE1C was later tied to TCR beta V- and J-gene trimming.

The J gene is TRBJ1-2, the V gene TRBV28; D ambiguous. The sample comprised PBMCs. The receptor's source is a man in his forties in good health and CMV-seropositive. CDR3 in DNA: TGTGCCAGCAACTTGGACTCAAACTATGGCTACACCTTC. Encoded protein: CASNLDSNYGYTF.